One sample yielded the 10 T cell receptor beta chains listed below, sequenced in a study of shared clonotypes between healthy human individuals. Profiled with immunoSEQ multiplex PCR; TCRdb holds only in-frame clones, not every one. Among around 1.1 million clones listed, approximately 80% were seen once. Sequencing was carried out using memory CD4+ T cells from PBMCs. The subset: CD45RA-negative fraction. Receptor source: a man between 18 and 35 years old in good health. Some clones in this sample may be carry-over from other donors' samples.

The chain links TRBV9 to TRBJ2-6; D is ambiguous. V shed 4 bases and J shed 0 bases, with 8 bases lying between them. CDR1 and CDR2 (germline): SGDLS, YYNGEE. The CDR3 is made up of 15 amino acids. The CDR3 sequence is CASSSLGSGANVLTF. The CDR3 DNA sequence: TGTGCCAGCAGCTCCCTAGGCTCTGGGGCCAACGTCCTGACTTTC.

The rearrangement uses TRBV19 and TRBJ2-7, with a tentative D call TRBD2 (5 bases). Germline-derived CDR1 and CDR2 are LNHDA and SQIVND (reference sequence). The CDR3 is made up of 17 amino acids. V gave up 1 base and J gave up 2 bases, with 18 bases separating them. The CDR3 DNA reads TGTGCCAGTAGTATAGGGCCCGCGCGTAGGGAGACCTACGAGCAGTACTTC. As protein: CASSIGPARRETYEQYF.

V and J are TRBV19 and TRBJ1-2; D uncertain. The germline V gene encodes CDR1 LNHDA and CDR2 SQIVND (reference sequence). V lost 5 bases and J 4 bases, leaving 11 bases between the germline ends. The CDR3 covers 13 residues. In DNA form, the CDR3 reads TGTGCCAGTAGTTTCCGGGCGGGCTATGGCTACACCTTC. Its protein is CASSFRAGYGYTF.

The rearrangement joins TRBV28 to TRBJ1-2, with no clear D. Germline CDR1 MDHEN, CDR2 SYDVKM. The CDR3 extends over 17 amino acids. V was clipped by 1 base and J by 6 bases, with 21 bases between them. The CDR3 nucleotides are TGTGCCAGCAGTTTATCCCTTATCCGGACGGCAAGGGATGGCTACACCTTC. It specifies CASSLSLIRTARDGYTF.

This clone was seen a few times. This chain uses TRBV28 with TRBJ1-2, with D uncertain. The CDR3 has 14 residues. V shed 2 bases and J shed 8 bases, with 15 bases lying between them. Germline V CDR1 and CDR2: MDHEN, SYDVKM. The CDR3, as DNA: TGTGCCAGCAGTTTAGCGGACGGTAGTAAGGGCTACACCTTC. It is translated as CASSLADGSKGYTF.

This clone was detected only once. The chain uses TRBV6-1 and TRBJ1-3, with TRBD1 as a possible D gene (5 bases). There are 17 residues in the CDR3. The germline V and J ends were trimmed by 2 bases and 0 bases, with 14 bases remaining between them. Germline CDR1 MNHNS, CDR2 SASEGT. This CDR3 reads CASSESIAGFSGNTIYF. The DNA for the CDR3 is TGTGCCAGCAGTGAATCGATCGCAGGGTTCTCTGGAAACACCATATATTTT.

The genes are TRBV7-2 and TRBJ2-7, with D possibly TRBD2 on 7 matching bases. Trimming took 5 bases from V and 7 from J, leaving 18 bases between them. This CDR3 has 14 amino acids. CDR1 SGHTA and CDR2 FQGNSA come from the germline V gene. CDR3 amino acids: CASSRGGDTQEQYF. CDR3 nucleotides: TGTGCCAGCAGCCGAGGGGGGGACACTCAAGAGCAGTACTTC. The full variable domain, in which reference TRBV7-2 and TRBJ2-7 provide the parts outside the CDR3, is GAGVSQSPSNKVTEKGKDVELRCDPISGHTALYWYRQSLGQGLEFLIYFQGNSAPDKSGLPSDRFSAERTGGSVSTLTIQRTQQEDSAVYLCASSRGGDTQEQYFGPGTRLTVT.

The chain recombines TRBV7-8 with TRBJ1-5; possibly TRBD1 for D (5 bases). Germline values: CDR1 SGHVS, CDR2 FQNEAQ. Trimming stripped 1 base from V and 7 bases from J, with 17 bases between. The CDR3 sequence is 16 residues long. The CDR3 region is CASSLGRKGTSQPQHF. CDR3 bases: TGTGCCAGCAGCTTAGGGAGAAAAGGGACCAGCCAGCCCCAGCATTTT.

This rearrangement joins TRBV19 to TRBJ2-6, with D tentatively TRBD1 or TRBD2 (5 bases each). Between the trimmed V and J ends, which lost 6 bases and 0 bases, there was a span of 15 bases. CDR3 length: 17 residues. From germline, CDR1 is LNHDA and CDR2 SQIVND (reference sequence). The CDR3 protein is CASSGLGEYSGANVLTF. CDR3 coding DNA: TGTGCCAGTAGCGGATTGGGGGAGTACTCTGGGGCCAACGTCCTGACTTTC.

The chain employs TRBV6-5 and TRBJ2-2; D is undetermined. This CDR3 is 15 amino acids long. The ends were cut back, 4 bases at V and 6 bases at J, with 15 bases in the middle. Per the germline V gene, CDR1 is MNHEY and CDR2 is SVGAGI. As DNA, the CDR3 is TGTGCCAGCAGTTTTGATAGAGTCCGCCCCGGGGAGCTGTTTTTT. Its protein is CASSFDRVRPGELFF.